The next 25 T cell receptor delta chains were all read from a single sample in a study of Vδ1+ human thymocytes. Study-level findings and limits: In the thymus, TRG and TRD repertoires looked highly polyclonal with Gaussian CDR3 lengths.

No antigen has been identified for these receptors. The template was reverse-transcribed extracted RNA. The CDR3 regions were amplified by multiplex PCR from V-gene primers to a constant-region primer. TCRdb re-called the multiplex PCR reads through CATT. Altogether 70,000 to 90,000 delta-chain clones are present, 30% to 45% being singletons, with the ten largest covering approximately 0.25%. Sequencing was performed on Vdelta1+ gamma-delta thymocytes from the thymus. Subset here: FACS-sorted CD3+ TCRalphabeta- TCRVdelta1+ TCRVdelta2- thymocytes. The source is a boy younger than two who had congenital heart surgery.

This clone was counted a few times. The chain is built from TRDV1 and TRDJ1, with D uncertain. Trimming shortened V by 3 bases and J by 1 base, and 24 bases separated the two germline ends. In germline, CDR1 is TSWWSYY, CDR2 QGS. The CDR3 contains 19 residues. CDR3 DNA sequence: TGTGCTCTTGGGGAGAGATTAAGGAGGCGAATACCCTTCACCGATAAACTCATCTTT. Translation: CALGERLRRRIPFTDKLIF.

The V call is TRDV1, the J call TRDJ1, with 7 bases identical to TRDD3. CDR3 length equals 18 residues. Germline V gene lookup returns CDR1 TSWWSYY and CDR2 QGS. The junction had 17 bases not matched to a gene; V was cut back by 4 bases and J by 3 bases. DNA of the CDR3: TGTGCTCTTGGGGGGCCGCCCAACTGGGGACTTACCGCCGATAAACTCATCTTT. This translates into CALGGPPNWGLTADKLIF.

This chain connects TRDV1 to TRDJ1; either TRDD2 or TRDD3 may fit D (5 bases each). CDR3 length equals 21 residues. V was clipped by 1 base and J by 0 bases, with 27 bases between them. Germline V gives CDR1 TSWWSYY, CDR2 QGS. The CDR3 DNA reads TGTGCTCTTGGGGAACCCCCCAGGGCCTACCGCTGGGAGCCGTACACCGATAAACTCATCTTT. This translates into CALGEPPRAYRWEPYTDKLIF.

This clone was detected a few times. This chain joins TRDV1 and TRDJ3; D remains ambiguous. Trimming stripped 1 base from V and 1 base from J, with 14 bases between. The CDR3 runs 19 residues. CDR1 is TSWWSYY and CDR2 is QGS in the germline V gene. CDR3 sequence reads: CALGERGEGKSWDTRQMFF. The CDR3 nucleotides read TGTGCTCTTGGGGAACGGGGCGAAGGGAAGTCCTGGGACACCCGACAGATGTTTTTC.

This clone was picked up a small number of times. The V and J genes are TRDV1 and TRDJ1, with 9 bases that match TRDD3. CDR1 TSWWSYY and CDR2 QGS come from the germline V gene. This CDR3 comprises 17 residues. Losses at the gene ends were 0 bases for V and 2 bases for J; bases not matched to a gene: 7. The CDR3 region is CALGELRCWGITDKLIF. CDR3 sequence (DNA): TGTGCTCTTGGGGAACTAAGATGCTGGGGGATTACCGATAAACTCATCTTT.

In this sample, this clone turned up a few times. The chain joins TRDV1 to TRDJ1; D might be TRDD3 (5 bases). V gave up 1 base and J gave up 7 bases, with 19 bases separating them. The CDR3 extends over 16 amino acids. Germline lookup yields CDR1 TSWWSYY and CDR2 QGS. CDR3 residues: CALGEQSRPGLGKLIF. DNA of the CDR3: TGTGCTCTTGGGGAACAATCCCGCCCCGGGCTGGGTAAACTCATCTTT.

V is TRDV1 and J is TRDJ1, with a weak D call TRDD3 (9 bases). Trimming removed 6 bases from V and 0 bases from J, with 32 bases in between. The CDR3 extends over 21 amino acids. Per the germline V gene, CDR1 is TSWWSYY and CDR2 is QGS. The CDR3 nucleotides read TGTGCTCTTGGAGCGGCTTCCTACTTGTACTGGGGGACCCCGTACACCGATAAACTCATCTTT. Amino acid sequence: CALGAASYLYWGTPYTDKLIF.

V usage is TRDV1 and J usage is TRDJ1, with 9 bases identical to TRDD3. CDR1 and CDR2 from the germline V gene are TSWWSYY and QGS. Unmatched junction bases numbered 20, after V lost 0 bases and J lost 0 bases. The CDR3 has 22 amino acids. The CDR3: CALGELMSSSGYWGKDTDKLIF. As DNA, the CDR3 is TGTGCTCTTGGGGAACTAATGAGCTCCTCGGGGTACTGGGGGAAAGACACCGATAAACTCATCTTT.

This rearrangement joins TRDV1 to TRDJ1, with 9 nucleotides matching TRDD2. This CDR3 spans 22 amino acids. From germline, CDR1 is TSWWSYY and CDR2 QGS. V lost 6 bases to trimming and J lost 0 bases; unmatched junction nucleotides: 26. CDR3 loop: CALGFLPTAPWGLGLYTDKLIF. DNA of the CDR3: TGTGCTCTTGGATTCCTTCCTACGGCACCCTGGGGGCTAGGGTTGTACACCGATAAACTCATCTTT.

Judged by abundance, this clone is medium-sized. At the DNA level, this CDR3 is encoded by other sequences in the same sample as well. V is TRDV2 and J is TRDJ1; no reliable D call. The CDR3 totals 15 residues. Germline V lookup: CDR1 GEAIGNYY, CDR2 EKD. V shed 5 bases and J shed 0 bases, with 15 bases lying between them. CDR3 sequence: CACVMIAKYTDKLIF. In DNA form, the CDR3 reads TGTGCCTGTGTTATGATAGCTAAGTACACCGATAAACTCATCTTT.

To note about this clone: A junction end diverges from the germline sequence, so it may reflect a read error. V and J are TRDV1 and TRDJ1; TRDD2 or TRDD3 may be the D gene (5 bases each). Looked up from germline, CDR1 is TSWWSYY and CDR2 is QGS. This CDR3 region has 18 residues. This CDR3 reads CARGASDSVPGAFDKLIF. CDR3 coding DNA: TGTGCTCGTGGGGCTTCCGATTCAGTTCCGGGGGCCTTCGATAAACTCATCTTT.

J is TRDJ1 and V is TRDV1; weak D call: TRDD3 (9 bases). The CDR3 covers 21 residues. Germline V gene sequence: CDR1 TSWWSYY, CDR2 QGS. Trimming cost V 0 bases and J 4 bases, with 30 bases left between them. This CDR3 is CALGELALPTDWGDTVDKLIF. The DNA for the CDR3 is TGTGCTCTTGGGGAACTCGCACTTCCTACGGATTGGGGGGATACAGTCGATAAACTCATCTTT.

This clone was seen only a few times. The chain is built from TRDV1 and TRDJ1; 9 positions agree with TRDD3. CDR1 and CDR2 from the germline V gene are TSWWSYY and QGS. CDR3 length: 20 residues. Germline trimming cut 5 bases from V and 0 bases from J; bases unmatched to any gene: 19. The CDR3 DNA sequence: TGTGCTCTTGGGATAAGGCCTTCTGTTACTGGGGGACGGTACACCGATAAACTCATCTTT. It encodes CALGIRPSVTGGRYTDKLIF.

V usage is TRDV1 and J usage is TRDJ1, with TRDD2 matching 9 bases. Trimming took 2 bases from V and 7 from J; bases not matched to a gene: 20. The CDR3 has 19 amino acids. Germline-derived CDR1 and CDR2 are TSWWSYY and QGS. CDR3 sequence reads: CALGEGRPSYRWGTGKLIF. The CDR3 nucleotides read TGTGCTCTTGGGGAAGGCAGACCTTCCTACCGGTGGGGGACAGGTAAACTCATCTTT.

V and J are TRDV1 and TRDJ1; 8 nucleotides line up with TRDD3. The CDR3 is 18 amino acids. Germline V CDR1 and CDR2: TSWWSYY, QGS. J lost 8 bases, V lost 0 bases, and 17 bases had no gene match. The CDR3 DNA reads TGTGCTCTTGGGGAACTATCTCCTGTACTGGGGGGCCCAAGGAAACTCATCTTT. Residues: CALGELSPVLGGPRKLIF.

As to this clone: Other DNA sequences in this specimen translate into the identical CDR3. The rearrangement joins TRDV1 to TRDJ1, with no clear D. The ends were cut back, 5 bases at V and 0 bases at J, with 19 bases in the middle. Germline CDR1 reads TSWWSYY; CDR2 reads QGS. The CDR3 loop spans 17 amino acids. DNA for the CDR3: TGTGCTCTTGGGTCCCTCAGGGGTATCCTGTACACCGATAAACTCATCTTT. It specifies CALGSLRGILYTDKLIF.

The chain employs TRDV2 and TRDJ1; a weak D match, TRDD3 (5 bases). Germline CDR1 GEAIGNYY, CDR2 EKD. The CDR3 runs to 14 residues. The V end was cut by 0 bases, the J end by 3 bases, with 10 bases between. CDR3 sequence reads: CACDTEGAADKLIF. CDR3 sequence (DNA): TGTGCCTGTGACACCGAGGGGGCAGCCGATAAACTCATCTTT.

The chain combines TRDV1 with TRDJ1; 12 nucleotides align to TRDD3. This CDR3 has 25 amino acids. Germline lookup yields CDR1 TSWWSYY and CDR2 QGS. After removal of 2 bases from V and 1 base from J, the junction contained 29 bases not matched to a gene. The CDR3 DNA follows: TGTGCTCTTGGGGAAGAAGGTGGGTATACGACCCTGGGGGATACGCGTATCGGTAGCACCGATAAACTCATCTTT. The encoded protein is CALGEEGGYTTLGDTRIGSTDKLIF.

As to this clone: Additional DNA sequences in this sample encode the identical CDR3. J is TRDJ1 and V is TRDV1, with 12 nucleotides matching TRDD3. Unmatched junction bases numbered 32, after V lost 9 bases and J lost 0 bases. The CDR3 runs to 24 residues. Germline CDR1 is TSWWSYY and CDR2 is QGS. The DNA for the CDR3 is TGTGCTCTCCCGCATCCCCTATCTGAAACTACTGGGGGATACCCAGGGGCGTACACCGATAAACTCATCTTT. Protein sequence: CALPHPLSETTGGYPGAYTDKLIF.

The table lists this clone with a few counts. Other DNA sequences in the sample encode the same CDR3. The chain employs TRDV1 and TRDJ1, with no clear D. Germline V gene lookup returns CDR1 TSWWSYY and CDR2 QGS. Trimming pared 0 bases from V and 3 bases from J, leaving 23 bases between. This CDR3 is built from 19 residues. Written as DNA, the CDR3 is TGTGCTCTTGGGGAACTAGTTCAAGGTCGTCGCCCGAACGCCGATAAACTCATCTTT. Protein: CALGELVQGRRPNADKLIF.

The sample holds many counts of this clone. The V and J genes are TRDV2 and TRDJ1, with 10 positions matching TRDD3. With V trimmed by 1 base and J by 3 bases, 16 bases remained unmatched. Germline V gene lookup returns CDR1 GEAIGNYY and CDR2 EKD. CDR3 length: 19 residues. Here the CDR3 reads CACDTSKAMGDTFPDKLIF. In DNA, the CDR3 is TGTGCCTGTGACACTTCAAAGGCGATGGGGGATACTTTCCCCGATAAACTCATCTTT.

This clone was recorded a few times. The genes are TRDV1 and TRDJ1; D is perhaps TRDD2 (5 bases). Germline assignment: CDR1 TSWWSYY and CDR2 QGS. The V end lost 3 bases, the J end lost 5 bases, and 43 bases lay between the germline ends. The CDR3 totals 24 residues. The chain's CDR3 is CALGDGNRSYGSTTACMIPDKLIF. The CDR3 bases are TGTGCTCTTGGGGACGGTAACCGTTCTTATGGATCTACTACTGCCTGCATGATTCCTGATAAACTCATCTTT.

This clone was counted a few times. A junction end diverges from the germline sequence, so it may reflect a read error. This chain joins TRDV1 and TRDJ1, with 10 bases lining up with TRDD3. The CDR3 runs 23 residues. Germline V gene sequence: CDR1 TSWWSYY, CDR2 QGS. The CDR3 reads CALGTSSKAFLGLGDRWTGKLIF. Here the CDR3 DNA reads TGTGCTCTTGGGACCTCCTCCAAGGCCTTCCTGGGACTGGGGGATCGGTGGACCGGTAAACTCATCTTT.

This chain connects TRDV1 to TRDJ1, with TRDD3 identical over 8 bases. The V segment lost 2 bases and the J segment 0 bases; nucleotides outside the gene matches: 11. This CDR3 is built from 18 residues. The germline V gene encodes CDR1 TSWWSYY and CDR2 QGS. CDR3 nucleotides: TGTGCTCTTGGGGAAACCACCGCTGGGGGACTTTACACCGATAAACTCATCTTT. Translating it yields CALGETTAGGLYTDKLIF.

The rearrangement joins TRDV1 to TRDJ1, with TRDD2 as a possible D gene (6 bases). Germline V gives CDR1 TSWWSYY, CDR2 QGS. V was clipped by 2 bases and J by 3 bases, with 28 bases between them. The CDR3 spans 20 residues. The CDR3 protein is CALGENPKAFPPYCADKLIF. The DNA for the CDR3 is TGTGCTCTTGGGGAAAACCCTAAGGCCTTCCCCCCGTACTGTGCCGATAAACTCATCTTT.